A selection of T cell receptor beta chains follows, all from one sample in a study of T cells expressing NK-cell markers. TCRdb reprocessed the 5' RACE reads; each CDR3 protein has one entry and no DNA is given. This table holds 450,000 to 600,000 distinct CDR3 sequences. Specimen: blood T cells: a sorted CD56 or NKG2C T cell subset, CD4+ or CD8+ T cells, or bulk PBMC T cells (not recorded which). These receptors all come from a man younger than 35 in good health. Each CDR3 is given with its conserved first and last residue.

j_call: TRBJ1-6; v_call: TRBV27; cdr3_aa: CASRADKGIPNSPLHF
j_call: TRBJ2-1; v_call: TRBV24-1; cdr3_aa: CATSLGFNEQFF
j_call: TRBJ2-7; v_call: TRBV20-1; cdr3_aa: CSASAPGGLGTYEQYF
j_call: TRBJ1-1; v_call: TRBV12-3/TRBV12-4; cdr3_aa: CASRDGIEGEAFF
j_call: TRBJ1-1; v_call: TRBV9; cdr3_aa: CASSPRTTGMNTEAFF
j_call: TRBJ2-2; v_call: TRBV15; cdr3_aa: CATSRDWTGINTGELFF
j_call: TRBJ2-3; v_call: TRBV27; cdr3_aa: CASSFVRGQTDTQYF
j_call: TRBJ1-1; v_call: TRBV29-1; cdr3_aa: CSAVNREDEAFF
j_call: TRBJ1-4; v_call: TRBV7-9; cdr3_aa: CASRWEQEKLFF
j_call: TRBJ2-2; v_call: TRBV10-3; cdr3_aa: CAISDPRGRTRGANTGELFF
j_call: TRBJ2-1; v_call: TRBV5-1; cdr3_aa: CASSWGVGSGIYNEQFF
j_call: TRBJ2-5; v_call: TRBV28; cdr3_aa: CASSFSTETWAQYF
j_call: TRBJ1-2; v_call: TRBV5-1; cdr3_aa: CASSEDSRGGYTF
j_call: TRBJ2-1; v_call: TRBV20-1; cdr3_aa: CSASGGSSGRDNDQFF
j_call: TRBJ2-3; v_call: TRBV2; cdr3_aa: CASSEAPRGTDTQYF
j_call: TRBJ2-2; v_call: TRBV3-1; cdr3_aa: CASSQGSRGAGELFF
j_call: TRBJ2-7; v_call: TRBV7-2; cdr3_aa: CASSLGLVSEQYF
j_call: TRBJ1-1; v_call: TRBV24-1; cdr3_aa: CATSLEVGAFF
j_call: TRBJ2-1; v_call: TRBV5-1; cdr3_aa: CASSYTAGGEQFF
j_call: TRBJ2-1; v_call: TRBV7-3; cdr3_aa: CASSLRGTSGRRDEQFF
j_call: TRBJ2-7; v_call: TRBV19; cdr3_aa: CASSRDPAEYEQYF
j_call: TRBJ2-5; v_call: TRBV7-2; cdr3_aa: CASSFGTGGETQYF
j_call: TRBJ2-2; v_call: TRBV6-2/TRBV6-3; cdr3_aa: CASSYSHNTGELFF
j_call: TRBJ2-2; v_call: TRBV11-1; cdr3_aa: CASSPLPTMTGELFF
j_call: TRBJ2-6; v_call: TRBV4-3; cdr3_aa: CASSQGRDRVNSGANVLTF
j_call: TRBJ2-7; v_call: TRBV20-1; cdr3_aa: CSAAKTSGTSYEQYF
j_call: TRBJ2-1; v_call: TRBV28; cdr3_aa: CASSSTGEGNEQFF
j_call: TRBJ2-2; v_call: TRBV19; cdr3_aa: CASSIPGTNTGELFF
j_call: TRBJ2-1; v_call: TRBV24-1; cdr3_aa: CATSDLTTGWQFF
j_call: TRBJ2-1; v_call: TRBV12-3/TRBV12-4; cdr3_aa: CASRTGLNEQFF
j_call: TRBJ2-2; v_call: TRBV12-3/TRBV12-4; cdr3_aa: CATSYRLAGGSGELFF
j_call: TRBJ2-1; v_call: TRBV4-3; cdr3_aa: CASSQGRSSTYNEQFF
j_call: TRBJ1-2; v_call: TRBV6-1; cdr3_aa: CASSGQEGPYGYTF
j_call: TRBJ2-1; v_call: TRBV3-1; cdr3_aa: CASSQSGVEQFF
j_call: TRBJ2-2; v_call: TRBV6-5; cdr3_aa: CASSYYGQTPSNTGELFF
j_call: TRBJ2-2; v_call: TRBV10-3; cdr3_aa: CAIRLAGNTGELFF
j_call: TRBJ2-1; v_call: TRBV12-3/TRBV12-4; cdr3_aa: CAIKREAPWDEQFF
j_call: TRBJ2-5; v_call: TRBV15; cdr3_aa: CATSSLGQSSETQYF
j_call: TRBJ1-1; v_call: TRBV7-6; cdr3_aa: CASSLERQGSENTEAFF
j_call: TRBJ2-5; v_call: TRBV7-9; cdr3_aa: CASSLRTALGETQYF